This TCR beta chain was identified in a study of graft-versus-host responses after intestinal transplantation. Study context: Recipients obtained multivisceral, liver-intestinal, or isolated intestinal transplants.

Libraries were prepared by immunoSEQ multiplex PCR; TCRdb keeps only in-frame clonotypes and omits some of them. Counted here are tens of thousands of clones, about 95% occurring once; the ten biggest clones make up 0.2% to 0.25%. Study findings and constraints: Recipient-marrow GvH clones were detected, some having first appeared in ileum or blood. Across patients carrying graft-donor T cell macrochimerism, allografts held high graft-versus-host to host-versus-graft clonal ratios. The highest levels of circulating GvH clones went along with early declines in HvG clones after transplant.

A remark on this clone: No antigen is known for it.

The germline gives CDR1 SGHTA, CDR2 FQGTGA. This CDR3 has 13 residues. The sequencing used unstimulated CD8+ T cells sorted from spleen or lymph node cells, collected before transplant. The origin of this receptor is a human donor who was the organ donor for an intestinal transplant. The genes are TRBV7-3 and TRBJ2-5; TRBD1 matches 12 bases. The J call could be wrong; TRBJ2-7 is a better fit for the DNA end. The CDR3 region has the DNA TGTGCCAGCAGTATGGGACAGGGGGCCGAGCAGTACTTC. This gives the protein CASSMGQGAEQYF.